This TCR beta chain is drawn from a study of cytomegalovirus exposure and HLA in healthy donors. Primers: 60 Vbeta forward and 13 Jbeta reverse. This table comes from immunoSEQ multiplex PCR, and its TCRdb copy is limited to in-frame clones, with some not included. This table holds about 89,000 clones, about 66% found once. Germline trimming cut 6 bases from V and 2 bases from J; bases unmatched to any gene: 10. This CDR3 spans 15 amino acids. Germline values: CDR1 MGHRA, CDR2 YSYEKL. The chain has TRBV4-1 and TRBJ2-7, with 7 nucleotides matching TRBD2. The sample taken for sequencing was PBMCs. This clonotype was obtained from a young man in good health and CMV-seronegative. CDR3 DNA sequence: TGCGCCAGCAGACAAACTAGCGACACAACCTACGAGCAGTACTTC. Protein sequence: CASRQTSDTTYEQYF.